One and the same sample provided the 16 T cell receptor beta chains below, sequenced in a study of blood T cells in healthy people across ages. It was with a sample-barcoded 5' primer and a J-beta primer mix that a second PCR of about 6 to 12 cycles was run. TCRdb independently ran MiXCR on the 5' RACE reads; one entry per CDR3 protein. The sample lists some 1.7 million distinct CDR3 sequences; about 30% were seen once. The sample taken for sequencing was blood. The receptors shown here come from a woman aged 25 to 39 in good health.

V is TRBV25-1 and J is TRBJ2-3; D unresolved. CDR3 length equals 14 residues. Trimming pared 5 bases from V and 0 bases from J, leaving 9 bases between. Germline CDR1 MGHDK, CDR2 SYGVNS. The CDR3 loop is CASSPSESTDTQYF. The CDR3 nucleotides read TGTGCCAGCAGTCCGAGCGAAAGCACAGATACGCAGTATTTT.

This clonotype was counted ten times or more. The chain couples TRBV6-2 or TRBV6-3 to TRBJ2-1, with 9 positions matching TRBD1. Per germline, CDR1 MNHEY and CDR2 SVGEGT. V was pared by 7 bases and J by 1 base, with 8 bases of the junction left unmatched. There are 16 residues in the CDR3. The CDR3 sequence is CASTHQQGASYNEQFF. As DNA, the CDR3 is TGTGCCAGCACCCACCAACAGGGGGCTTCCTACAATGAGCAGTTCTTC.

The chain recombines TRBV7-2 with TRBJ1-1; 9 bases align to TRBD1. Germline CDR1 reads SGHTA; CDR2 reads FQGNSA. The CDR3 has 14 amino acids. With V trimmed by 6 bases and J by 7 bases, 9 bases remained unmatched. CDR3: CASSYRGQDIEAFF. CDR3 bases: TGTGCCAGCAGTTACAGGGGGCAAGATATTGAAGCTTTCTTT.

This clonotype was detected many times. CDR3: CSDRQGVSDEQFF. In nucleotides, the CDR3 is TGCAGCGATCGACAGGGGGTTAGCGATGAGCAGTTCTTC. V gene TRBV29-1 combines with J gene TRBJ2-1, with 9 bases lining up with TRBD1. This CDR3 is 13 amino acids long. Per germline, CDR1 SQVTM and CDR2 ANQGSEA. Germline trimming cut 7 bases from V and 8 bases from J; bases unmatched to any gene: 9.

The chain links TRBV20-1 to TRBJ2-3, with D uncertain. Germline V lookup: CDR1 DFQATT, CDR2 SNEGSKA (reference sequence). CDR3 length: 14 residues. The germline V and J ends were trimmed by 6 bases and 2 bases, with 15 bases remaining between them. CDR3 protein: CSARSSSYTDTQYF. The CDR3 region has the DNA TGCAGTGCCCGATCTTCTTCCTACACAGATACGCAGTATTTT.

The CDR3 DNA follows: TGCAGTGCTAGAGACCCGGCCGCGCGGGGGGGCTCCTACGAGCAGTACTTC. Amino acids: CSARDPAARGGSYEQYF. The chain links TRBV20-1 to TRBJ2-7; 9 bases map to TRBD2. The length of the CDR3 is 17 residues. Germline lookup yields CDR1 DFQATT and CDR2 SNEGSKA (reference sequence). Trimming cost V 0 bases and J 0 bases; bases outside gene matches: 9.

In its sample, this clonotype was seen many times. The V call is TRBV20-1, the J call TRBJ2-1; tentatively, D is TRBD2 (6 bases). This CDR3 comprises 15 residues. The germline gives CDR1 DFQATT, CDR2 SNEGSKA (reference sequence). V was clipped by 0 bases and J by 8 bases, with 17 bases between them. The CDR3 nucleotides read TGCAGTGCTAGAGATTGGGGGGAGCGACAATATGAGCAGTTCTTC. Translated: CSARDWGERQYEQFF.

The chain couples TRBV20-1 to TRBJ2-3; D could derive from TRBD1 or TRBD2 (7 bases each). The CDR3 loop spans 12 amino acids. Trimming stripped 4 bases from V and 5 bases from J, with 10 bases between. The germline V gene encodes CDR1 DFQATT and CDR2 SNEGSKA (reference sequence). For the CDR3, the DNA is TGCAGTGCTAAGCGGGACAGAGATACGCAGTATTTT. Its translation is CSAKRDRDTQYF.

This clonotype was picked up a small number of times. The chain uses TRBV10-3 and TRBJ2-7; TRBD2 aligns across 8 bases. Trimming cost V 10 bases and J 2 bases; bases outside gene matches: 4. The CDR3 loop spans 12 amino acids. Germline CDR1 is ENHRY and CDR2 is SYGVKD. The CDR3 protein is CASAGGAYEQYF. The CDR3, as DNA: TGTGCCAGTGCGGGAGGCGCCTACGAGCAGTACTTC.

The chain links TRBV7-2 to TRBJ2-2, with 9 bases lining up with TRBD1. J lost 4 bases, V lost 7 bases, and 7 bases had no gene match. CDR1 SGHTA and CDR2 FQGNSA come from the germline V gene. The length of the CDR3 is 15 residues. The CDR3 loop reads CASTFRQGGTGELFF. CDR3 bases: TGTGCCAGCACCTTCCGACAGGGGGGCACCGGGGAGCTGTTTTTT. Combining the CDR3 with reference TRBV7-2 and TRBJ2-2 gives the whole variable domain GAGVSQSPSNKVTEKGKDVELRCDPISGHTALYWYRQSLGQGLEFLIYFQGNSAPDKSGLPSDRFSAERTGGSVSTLTIQRTQQEDSAVYLCASTFRQGGTGELFFGEGSRLTVL.

This clonotype showed up just a few times. This rearrangement joins TRBV2 to TRBJ1-2, with TRBD1 as a possible D gene (5 bases). Deletions cut 0 bases from V and 6 bases from J, with 23 bases between. The CDR3 loop spans 18 amino acids. Germline assignment: CDR1 SNHLY and CDR2 FYNNEI. The chain's CDR3 is CASSEALGISSTENGYTF. DNA of the CDR3: TGTGCCAGCAGTGAAGCGCTTGGTATTTCTTCGACAGAGAATGGCTACACCTTC. Looking up the rest from reference TRBV2 and TRBJ1-2 gives the full variable domain: EPEVTQTPSHQVTQMGQEVILRCVPISNHLYFYWYRQILGQKVEFLVSFYNNEISEKSEIFDDQFSVERPDGSNFTLKIRSTKLEDSAMYFCASSEALGISSTENGYTFGSGTRLTVV.

The count of this clonotype is one. The CDR3 region has the DNA TGTGCCAGCGTAAGGGACAGAAGGAACTATGGCTACACCTTC. Translation: CASVRDRRNYGYTF. The V gene is TRBV28, the J gene TRBJ1-2; TRBD1 matches at 7 bases. The CDR3 is 14 residues long. V shed 8 bases and J 2 bases; nucleotides not matched to a gene: 8. Germline-derived CDR1 and CDR2 are MDHEN and SYDVKM.

Many counts were recorded for this clonotype. The chain joins TRBV27 to TRBJ1-5; D uncertain. CDR1 is MNHEY and CDR2 is SMNVEV in the germline V gene (reference sequence). The CDR3 sequence is 12 residues long. Trimming took off 6 bases at V and 2 bases at J, with 5 bases between the two ends. The CDR3 DNA follows: TGTGCCAGCAGGAGGGGCAATCAGCCCCAGCATTTT. As protein: CASRRGNQPQHF.

A remark on this clonotype: This may come from a read error, since a much larger clone is one base off. This rearrangement joins TRBV20-1 to TRBJ2-1; 7 bases align to TRBD2. V lost 2 bases, J lost 9 bases, and 10 bases stayed unmatched. This CDR3 contains 14 residues. Germline V gives CDR1 DFQATT, CDR2 SNEGSKA (reference sequence). The CDR3 DNA sequence: TGCAGTGCTAGACTCGGCGGGAGAGGAGGTGAGCAGTTCTTC. The encoded protein is CSARLGGRGGEQFF.

The chain couples TRBV20-1 to TRBJ1-5, with D hard to call. Germline lookup yields CDR1 DFQATT and CDR2 SNEGSKA (reference sequence). The CDR3 totals 15 residues. Trimming removed 3 bases at V and 1 base at J, with 13 bases between. The DNA of the CDR3 is TGCAGTGCTAGTCGGTCTTCGGAGAGCAATCAGCCCCAGCATTTT. Translated: CSASRSSESNQPQHF.

The rearrangement joins TRBV5-5 to TRBJ1-4, with TRBD1 matching 12 bases. The CDR3 sequence is 16 residues long. V shed 4 bases and J 3 bases; nucleotides not matched to a gene: 4. CDR1 and CDR2 from the germline V gene are SGHKS and YYEKEE (reference sequence). The CDR3 sequence: CASSGGQGASNEKLFF. DNA for the CDR3: TGTGCCAGCAGCGGGGGACAGGGGGCGTCTAATGAAAAACTGTTTTTT.